This TCR beta chain was recovered during a study of PD-1 blockade in classical Hodgkin lymphoma. Looking at the study overall: Patients received nivolumab 3 mg/kg intravenously every 2 weeks.

Findings and caveats of the study: Exclusion covered patients beginning nivolumab under 1 year post-ASCT. Newly diagnosed and completely responding patients shared comparable baseline diversity. Newly diagnosed patients reportedly had lower baseline TCR diversity than healthy donors.

V lost 3 bases to trimming and J lost 2 bases, with 8 bases between them. The germline V gene encodes CDR1 GTSNPN and CDR2 SVGIG (reference sequence). The CDR3 consists of 14 residues. Time point given: cycle 4 day 1 (C4D1), after five to seven weeks of nivolumab. Each patient experienced a relapse that followed autologous stem cell transplantation, and brentuximab vedotin exposure varied. The repertoire was sequenced with immunoSEQ multiplex PCR; TCRdb's copy has only in-frame clones and lacks some. The sample records about 96,000 clones, under 95% being singletons. To note about this clone: No antigen is known for it.

The sample consisted of peripheral blood mononuclear cells (PBMCs), taken before the fourth cycle of nivolumab. The chain uses TRBV30 and TRBJ2-6; D perhaps matches TRBD1 (5 bases). The source is a human donor with classical Hodgkin lymphoma. CDR3 region: CAWRRGAGANVLTF. The CDR3 DNA reads TGTGCCTGGAGAAGGGGTGCTGGGGCCAACGTCCTGACTTTC.